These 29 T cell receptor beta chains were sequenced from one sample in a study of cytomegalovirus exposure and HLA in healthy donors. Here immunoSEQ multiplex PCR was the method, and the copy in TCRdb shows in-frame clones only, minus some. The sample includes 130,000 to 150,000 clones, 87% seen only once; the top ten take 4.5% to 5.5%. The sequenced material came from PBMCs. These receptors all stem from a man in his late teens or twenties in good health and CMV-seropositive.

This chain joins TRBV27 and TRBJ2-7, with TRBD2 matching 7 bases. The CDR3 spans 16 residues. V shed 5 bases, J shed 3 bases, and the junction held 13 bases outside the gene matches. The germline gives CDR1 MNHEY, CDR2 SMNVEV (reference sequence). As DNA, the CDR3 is TGTGCCAGCAGTAGGAAAGCTAGCGGAACTTTCTACGAGCAGTACTTC. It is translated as CASSRKASGTFYEQYF.

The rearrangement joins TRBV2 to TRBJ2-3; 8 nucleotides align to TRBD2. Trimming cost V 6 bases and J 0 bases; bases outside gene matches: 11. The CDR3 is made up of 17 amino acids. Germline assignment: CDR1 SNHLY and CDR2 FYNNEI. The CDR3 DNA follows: TGTGCCAGCAGGTCTGGCGGGGGGTCCTCAAGCACAGATACGCAGTATTTT. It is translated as CASRSGGGSSSTDTQYF. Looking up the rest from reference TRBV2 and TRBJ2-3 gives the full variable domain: EPEVTQTPSHQVTQMGQEVILRCVPISNHLYFYWYRQILGQKVEFLVSFYNNEISEKSEIFDDQFSVERPDGSNFTLKIRSTKLEDSAMYFCASRSGGGSSSTDTQYFGPGTRLTVL.

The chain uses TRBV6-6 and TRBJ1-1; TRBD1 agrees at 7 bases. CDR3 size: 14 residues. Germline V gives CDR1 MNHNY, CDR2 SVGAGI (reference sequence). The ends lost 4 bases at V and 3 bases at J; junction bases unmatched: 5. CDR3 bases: TGTGCCAGCAGTTCTCCCCAGGGGGACACTGAAGCTTTCTTT. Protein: CASSSPQGDTEAFF.

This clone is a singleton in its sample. The CDR3 sequence is CASSQDGSGGAADTQYF. DNA of the CDR3: TGCGCCAGCAGCCAAGATGGAAGCGGGGGGGCTGCAGATACGCAGTATTTT. The chain carries TRBV4-1 and TRBJ2-3; the match to TRBD2 covers 10 bases. The CDR3 consists of 17 residues. J lost 4 bases, V lost 0 bases, and 7 bases had no gene match. CDR1 and CDR2 from the germline V gene are MGHRA and YSYEKL.

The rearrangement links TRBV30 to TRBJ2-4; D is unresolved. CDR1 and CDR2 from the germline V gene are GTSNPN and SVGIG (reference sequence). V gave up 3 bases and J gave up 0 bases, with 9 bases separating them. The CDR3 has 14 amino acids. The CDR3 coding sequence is TGTGCCTGGAGATCCGTCCTAGCCAAAAACATTCAGTACTTC. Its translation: CAWRSVLAKNIQYF.

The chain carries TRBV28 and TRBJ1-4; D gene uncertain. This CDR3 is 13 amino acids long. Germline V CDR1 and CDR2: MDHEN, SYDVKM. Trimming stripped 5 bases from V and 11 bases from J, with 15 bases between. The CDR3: CASSLSASRKLFF. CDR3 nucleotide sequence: TGTGCCAGCAGTCTCTCGGCCTCGAGGAAACTGTTTTTT.

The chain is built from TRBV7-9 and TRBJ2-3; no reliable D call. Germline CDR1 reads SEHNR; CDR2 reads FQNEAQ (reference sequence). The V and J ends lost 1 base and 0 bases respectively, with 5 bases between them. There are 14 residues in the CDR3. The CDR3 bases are TGTGCCAGCAGCTTAGGGGCCAGCACAGATACGCAGTATTTT. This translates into CASSLGASTDTQYF.

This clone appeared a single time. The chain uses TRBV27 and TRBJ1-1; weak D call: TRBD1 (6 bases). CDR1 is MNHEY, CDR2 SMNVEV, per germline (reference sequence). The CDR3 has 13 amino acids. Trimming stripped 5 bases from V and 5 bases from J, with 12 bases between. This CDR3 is CASSLYRETEAFF. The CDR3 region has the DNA TGTGCCAGCAGTCTTTACAGGGAGACTGAAGCTTTCTTT.

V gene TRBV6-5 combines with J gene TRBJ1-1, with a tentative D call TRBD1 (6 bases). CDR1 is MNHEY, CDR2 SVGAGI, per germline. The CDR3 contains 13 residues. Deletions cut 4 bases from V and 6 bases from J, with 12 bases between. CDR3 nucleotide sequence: TGTGCCAGCAGTTCCCTCAACAGGGCTGAAGCTTTCTTT. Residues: CASSSLNRAEAFF.

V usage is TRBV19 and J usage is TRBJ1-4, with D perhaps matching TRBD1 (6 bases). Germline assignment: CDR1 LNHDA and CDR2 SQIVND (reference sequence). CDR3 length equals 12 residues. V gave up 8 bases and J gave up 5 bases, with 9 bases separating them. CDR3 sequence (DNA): TGTGCCAGTTGCACAGGGAATGAAAAACTGTTTTTT. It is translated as CASCTGNEKLFF.

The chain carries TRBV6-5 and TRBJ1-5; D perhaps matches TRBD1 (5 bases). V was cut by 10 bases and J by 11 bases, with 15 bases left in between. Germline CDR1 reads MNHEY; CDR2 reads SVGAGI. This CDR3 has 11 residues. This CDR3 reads CATAWGGAQHF. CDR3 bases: TGTGCCACCGCCTGGGGGGGGGCCCAGCATTTT.

This chain's CDR3 is CASSPRGINSPLHF. The DNA for the CDR3 is TGTGCCAGCAGCCCTAGGGGAATTAATTCACCCCTCCACTTT. The chain joins TRBV7-9 to TRBJ1-6, with a possible D match to TRBD1 (5 bases). Per the germline V gene, CDR1 is SEHNR and CDR2 is FQNEAQ (reference sequence). Trimming left V 5 bases short and J 6 bases short, with 11 bases between. This CDR3 has 14 amino acids. Full variable domain (remainder filled in from reference TRBV7-9 and TRBJ1-6): DTGVSQNPRHKITKRGQNVTFRCDPISEHNRLYWYRQTLGQGPEFLTYFQNEAQLEKSRLLSDRFSAERPKGSFSTLEIQRTEQGDSAMYLCASSPRGINSPLHFGNGTRLTVT.

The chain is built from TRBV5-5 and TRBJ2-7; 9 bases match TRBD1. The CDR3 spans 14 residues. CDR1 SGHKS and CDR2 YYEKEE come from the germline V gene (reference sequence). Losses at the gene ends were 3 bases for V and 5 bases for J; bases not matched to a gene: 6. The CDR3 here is CASSWEDRGDEQYF. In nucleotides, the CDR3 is TGTGCCAGCAGCTGGGAGGACAGGGGCGACGAGCAGTACTTC.

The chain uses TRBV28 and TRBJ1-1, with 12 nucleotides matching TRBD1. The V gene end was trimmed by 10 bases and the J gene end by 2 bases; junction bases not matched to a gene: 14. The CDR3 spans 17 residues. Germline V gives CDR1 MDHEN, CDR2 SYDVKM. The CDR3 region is CAIHGRDRGPRNTEAFF. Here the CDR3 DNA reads TGTGCCATCCACGGCCGGGACAGGGGGCCGAGAAACACTGAAGCTTTCTTT.

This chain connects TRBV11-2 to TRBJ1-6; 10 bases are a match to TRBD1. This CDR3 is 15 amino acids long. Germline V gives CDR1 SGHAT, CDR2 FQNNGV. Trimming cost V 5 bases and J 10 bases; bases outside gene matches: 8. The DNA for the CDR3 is TGTGCCAGCAGCCTAAGTGACAGGGGGCGATCACCCCTCCACTTT. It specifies CASSLSDRGRSPLHF.

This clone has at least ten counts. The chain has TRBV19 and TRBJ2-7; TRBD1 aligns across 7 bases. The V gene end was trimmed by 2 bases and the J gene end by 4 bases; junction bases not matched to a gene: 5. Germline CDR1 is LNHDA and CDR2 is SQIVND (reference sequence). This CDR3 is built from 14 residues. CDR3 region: CASSIPGGQYEQYF. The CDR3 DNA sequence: TGTGCCAGTAGTATACCAGGGGGTCAGTACGAGCAGTACTTC.

CDR3 sequence: CASSTGVSHHTEAFF. The CDR3 nucleotides read TGTGCCAGTAGTACGGGGGTCAGCCACCACACTGAAGCTTTCTTT. This rearrangement joins TRBV19 to TRBJ1-1; D may be TRBD1 (5 bases). V was pared by 4 bases and J by 3 bases, with 15 bases between. The length of the CDR3 is 15 residues. Germline values: CDR1 LNHDA, CDR2 SQIVND (reference sequence).

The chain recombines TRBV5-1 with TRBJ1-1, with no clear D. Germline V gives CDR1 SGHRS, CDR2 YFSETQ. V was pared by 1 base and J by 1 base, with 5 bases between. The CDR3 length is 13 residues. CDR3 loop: CASSLIRNTEAFF. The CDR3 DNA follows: TGCGCCAGCAGCTTGATCAGGAACACTGAAGCTTTCTTT.

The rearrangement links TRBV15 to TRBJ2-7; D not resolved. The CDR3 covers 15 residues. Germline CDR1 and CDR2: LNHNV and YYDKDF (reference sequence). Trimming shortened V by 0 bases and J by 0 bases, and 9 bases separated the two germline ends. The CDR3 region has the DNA TGTGCCACCAGCAGAGATCCCCAGCGCTCCTACGAGCAGTACTTC. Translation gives CATSRDPQRSYEQYF.

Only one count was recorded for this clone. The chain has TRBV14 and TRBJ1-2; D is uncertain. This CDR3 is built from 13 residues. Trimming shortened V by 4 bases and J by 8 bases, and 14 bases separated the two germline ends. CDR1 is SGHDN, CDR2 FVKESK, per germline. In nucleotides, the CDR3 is TGTGCCAGCAGCCTTAGTCGTAGCGGAGGCTACACCTTC. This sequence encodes CASSLSRSGGYTF.

CDR3 in amino acids: CASSQGRGDQPQHF. The CDR3 nucleotides read TGTGCCAGCAGCCAAGGGCGCGGGGATCAGCCCCAGCATTTT. The rearrangement links TRBV4-2 to TRBJ1-5; D gene uncertain. The CDR3 has 14 amino acids. V shed 1 base and J shed 5 bases, with 9 bases lying between them. Germline CDR1 reads LGHNA; CDR2 reads YNFKEQ.

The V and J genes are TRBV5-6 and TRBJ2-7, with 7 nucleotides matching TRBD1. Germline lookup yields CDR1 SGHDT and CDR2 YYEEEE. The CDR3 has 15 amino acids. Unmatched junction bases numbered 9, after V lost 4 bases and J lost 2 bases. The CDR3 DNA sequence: TGTGCCAGCAGCCCTGGGGCAGGGGGAACCTACGAGCAGTACTTC. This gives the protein CASSPGAGGTYEQYF.

The CDR3, as DNA: TGTGCCAGCAGGTCCCTAGCAACCGGGGAGCTGTTTTTT. This gives the protein CASRSLATGELFF. V gene TRBV6-6 combines with J gene TRBJ2-2; tentative D call: TRBD2 (5 bases). The V and J ends lost 6 bases and 5 bases respectively, with 10 bases between them. The CDR3 runs to 13 residues. CDR1 is MNHNY, CDR2 SVGAGI, per germline (reference sequence).

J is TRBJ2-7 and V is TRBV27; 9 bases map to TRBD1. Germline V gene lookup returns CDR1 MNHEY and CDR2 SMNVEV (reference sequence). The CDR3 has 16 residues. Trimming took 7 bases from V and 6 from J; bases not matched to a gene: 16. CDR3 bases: TGTGCCAGCATCCCTCGGGCGGGACAGGGACCAAGCGAGCAGTACTTC. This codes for CASIPRAGQGPSEQYF.

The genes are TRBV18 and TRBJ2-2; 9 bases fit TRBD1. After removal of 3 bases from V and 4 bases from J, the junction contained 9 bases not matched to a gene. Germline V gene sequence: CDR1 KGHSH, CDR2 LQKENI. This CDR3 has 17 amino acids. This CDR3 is CASSPDILTGGTGELFF. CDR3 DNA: TGTGCCAGCTCACCGGATATCCTGACAGGGGGCACCGGGGAGCTGTTTTTT.

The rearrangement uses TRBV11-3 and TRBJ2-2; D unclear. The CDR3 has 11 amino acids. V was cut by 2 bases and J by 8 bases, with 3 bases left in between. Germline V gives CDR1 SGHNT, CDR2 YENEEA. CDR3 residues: CASSLSGELFF. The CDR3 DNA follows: TGTGCCAGCAGCTTATCGGGGGAGCTGTTTTTT.

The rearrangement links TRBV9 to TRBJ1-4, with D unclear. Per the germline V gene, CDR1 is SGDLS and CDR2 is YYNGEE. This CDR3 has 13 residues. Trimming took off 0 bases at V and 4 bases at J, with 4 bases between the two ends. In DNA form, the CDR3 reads TGTGCCAGCAGCGTAGCCAATAATGAAAAACTGTTTTTT. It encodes CASSVANNEKLFF. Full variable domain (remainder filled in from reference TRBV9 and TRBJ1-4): DSGVTQTPKHLITATGQRVTLRCSPRSGDLSVYWYQQSLDQGLQFLIQYYNGEERAKGNILERFSAQQFPDLHSELNLSSLELGDSALYFCASSVANNEKLFFGSGTQLSVL.

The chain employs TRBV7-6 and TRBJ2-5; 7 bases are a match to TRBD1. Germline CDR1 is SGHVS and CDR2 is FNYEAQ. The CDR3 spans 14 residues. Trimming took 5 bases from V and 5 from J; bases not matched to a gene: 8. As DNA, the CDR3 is TGTGCCAGCAGCCTCTGGACAGGAGTGGAGACCCAGTACTTC. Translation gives CASSLWTGVETQYF.

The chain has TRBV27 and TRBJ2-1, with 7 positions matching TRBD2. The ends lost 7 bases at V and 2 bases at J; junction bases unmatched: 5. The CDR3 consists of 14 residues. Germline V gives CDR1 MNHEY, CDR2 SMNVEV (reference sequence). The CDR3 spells CASTSGTTYNEQFF. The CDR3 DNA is TGTGCCAGCACCAGCGGGACTACCTACAATGAGCAGTTCTTC.